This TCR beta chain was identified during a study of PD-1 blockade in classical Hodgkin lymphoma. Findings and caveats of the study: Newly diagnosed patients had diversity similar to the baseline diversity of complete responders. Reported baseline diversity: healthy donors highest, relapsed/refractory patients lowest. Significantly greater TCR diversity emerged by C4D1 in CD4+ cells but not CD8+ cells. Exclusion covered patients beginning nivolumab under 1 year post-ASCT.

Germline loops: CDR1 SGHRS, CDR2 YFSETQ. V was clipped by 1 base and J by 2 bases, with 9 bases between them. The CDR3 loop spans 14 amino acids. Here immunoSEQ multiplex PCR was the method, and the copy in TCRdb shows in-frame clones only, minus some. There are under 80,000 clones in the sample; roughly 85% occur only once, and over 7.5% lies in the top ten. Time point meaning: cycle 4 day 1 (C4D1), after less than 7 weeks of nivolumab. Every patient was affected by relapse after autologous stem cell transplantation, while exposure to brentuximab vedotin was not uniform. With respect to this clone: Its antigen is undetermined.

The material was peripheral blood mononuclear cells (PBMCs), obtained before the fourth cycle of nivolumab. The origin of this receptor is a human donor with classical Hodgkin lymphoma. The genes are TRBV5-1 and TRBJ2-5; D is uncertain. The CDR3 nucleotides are TGCGCCAGCAGCTTGCTTGGGGTGCAAGAGACCCAGTACTTC. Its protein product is CASSLLGVQETQYF.